The clone carrying this TCR beta chain has a handful of counts. These data are taken from a study of cytomegalovirus exposure and HLA in healthy donors. 13 Jbeta primers and 60 Vbeta primers were used for the PCR. Here immunoSEQ multiplex PCR was the method, and the copy in TCRdb shows in-frame clones only, minus some. The table shows roughly 120,000 clones, with more than 8% occurring only once. The CDR3 is 12 amino acids. Deletions cut 7 bases from V and 5 bases from J, with 11 bases between. Germline V CDR1 and CDR2: SQVTM, ANQGSEA. The sequencing sample was made of PBMCs. The chain combines TRBV29-1 with TRBJ2-2, with D possibly matching TRBD1 (5 bases). The clonotype comes from a man between 35 and 55 years old in good health and CMV-seronegative. CDR3 DNA: TGCAGCGCCCCGGCAGGGACCGGGGAGCTGTTTTTT. Protein sequence: CSAPAGTGELFF.